This T cell receptor beta chain was identified in a study of CDR3 diversity in severe acne. TCRdb reprocessed the PCR reads via MiXCR and lists one record per CDR3 protein. The table lists about 84,000 distinct CDR3 sequences, roughly 51% of them singletons. The CDR3 consists of 18 residues. The germline V gene has CDR1 KGHDR and CDR2 SFDVKD. Sequencing was done on a sample of blood. The chain couples TRBV24-1 to TRBJ1-4; TRBD2 aligns across 8 bases. Gene TRBJ2-2 matches the end of the DNA better, so the J call may be wrong. This sequence originates from a male donor in good health, without acne. The CDR3 DNA follows: TGTGCCACCAGTGATTTCGTCCTGGCGGGAGGGAACACCGGGGAGCTGTTTTTT. This translates into CATSDFVLAGGNTGELFF.